This T cell receptor beta chain was captured in a study of blood T cell repertoires in COVID-19. Methods used by the authors: The authors estimated nucleated cell counts from reference gene primer amplification. Method: immunoSEQ multiplex PCR; TCRdb's copy keeps in-frame clones and lacks some. The DNA gave D and trimming, while V, J and clone size come from that table. The table has 200,000 to 250,000 clones, roughly 79% seen once. This clone was seen only once. The V and J ends lost 3 bases and 3 bases respectively, with 11 bases between them. The CDR3 consists of 15 residues. Germline V gene sequence: CDR1 SGHVS, CDR2 FNYEAQ.

The sequence came from an elderly woman with acute or convalescent COVID-19. This chain uses TRBV7-6 with TRBJ2-2; D perhaps matches TRBD2 (6 bases). The sample taken for sequencing was peripheral blood. The CDR3 sequence is CASSFAGRYTGELFF. The CDR3 DNA reads as TGTGCCAGCAGCTTCGCCGGGAGATACACCGGGGAGCTGTTTTTT.